These 22 T cell receptor beta chains share one sample of origin, sequenced in a study of T cells in Graves' hyperthyroidism and ophthalmopathy. Researchers amplified the TCR beta CDR3 regions from RNA transcripts. Carried out on the TCR CDR3, a first-round RT-PCR used the HTBI primer set. From the multiplex PCR reads, TCRdb called clonotypes with MiXCR, one entry per CDR3 protein. The table lists about 420,000 distinct CDR3 sequences, 15% to 17% of them singletons. Sequences were obtained from blood. The receptor source for this set is a woman between 18 and 30 years old with Graves' hyperthyroidism.

This clonotype was counted many times. The chain uses TRBV6-1 and TRBJ1-2, with D hard to call. In germline, CDR1 is MNHNS, CDR2 SASEGT. Deletions cut 5 bases from V and 8 bases from J, with 15 bases between. The CDR3 consists of 13 residues. The CDR3 reads CASSSGRPGGYTF. The CDR3 region has the DNA TGTGCCAGCAGTTCCGGACGGCCGGGGGGCTACACCTTC.

This clonotype was seen ten or more times. This chain uses TRBV20-1 with TRBJ2-5; 11 positions match TRBD2. The germline V gene has CDR1 DFQATT and CDR2 SNEGSKA (reference sequence). The CDR3 runs 15 residues. The V and J ends lost 2 bases and 3 bases, in that order; junction bases with no gene match: 5. The CDR3 bases are TGCAGTGCTAGACCCACTAGCGGGAGAGAAGAGACCCAGTACTTC. Protein product: CSARPTSGREETQYF.

This clonotype was counted at least ten times. The chain joins TRBV20-1 to TRBJ1-6, with D tentatively TRBD1 (6 bases). The germline V and J ends were trimmed by 3 bases and 11 bases, with 17 bases remaining between them. Per germline, CDR1 DFQATT and CDR2 SNEGSKA (reference sequence). This CDR3 has 14 residues. Written as DNA, the CDR3 is TGCAGTGCTAGCGCGTCGACAGGCCCGGCACCCCTCCACTTT. Encoded protein: CSASASTGPAPLHF.

The chain carries TRBV4-1 and TRBJ1-3, with D unresolved. Trimming shortened V by 1 base and J by 0 bases, and 4 bases separated the two germline ends. CDR1 is MGHRA, CDR2 YSYEKL, per germline. The CDR3 totals 14 residues. CDR3 coding DNA: TGCGCCAGCAGCCAAGCCAGCTCTGGAAACACCATATATTTT. Translated: CASSQASSGNTIYF.

This clonotype was counted at least ten times. The chain employs TRBV18 and TRBJ2-1; D is unresolved. V was clipped by 8 bases and J by 7 bases, with 12 bases between them. The CDR3 covers 12 residues. Germline lookup yields CDR1 KGHSH and CDR2 LQKENI. Here the CDR3 DNA reads TGTGCCAGCCACCGTTTAGAGAATGAGCAGTTCTTC. Its translation: CASHRLENEQFF. The full variable domain, in which reference TRBV18 and TRBJ2-1 provide the parts outside the CDR3, is NAGVMQNPRHLVRRRGQEARLRCSPMKGHSHVYWYRQLPEEGLKFMVYLQKENIIDESGMPKERFSAEFPKEGPSILRIQQVVRGDSAAYFCASHRLENEQFFGPGTRLTVL.

This clonotype was counted at least ten times. This sequence joins TRBV5-4 and TRBJ2-7; perhaps TRBD2 as D (6 bases). CDR1 and CDR2 from the germline V gene are SGHNT and YYREEE (reference sequence). This CDR3 has 16 amino acids. V lost 0 bases and J lost 3, with 16 bases in between. The CDR3 is CASSLDGRLSVYEQYF. In nucleotides, the CDR3 is TGTGCCAGCAGCTTGGACGGGAGATTGTCCGTCTACGAGCAGTACTTC.

In the case of this clonotype: A single base separates this from a much larger clone, so it may be a read error. The chain links TRBV24-1 to TRBJ2-7; 7 positions agree with TRBD2. Germline values: CDR1 KGHDR, CDR2 SFDVKD. CDR3 length equals 17 residues. CDR3 bases: TGTGCCACCGGTGATTTGCCCGGGCCCGGGGGGTTCGCCGAGCAGTACTTC. Translating gives CATGDLPGPGGFAEQYF.

This clonotype has ten or more counts. The genes are TRBV12-3 or TRBV12-4 and TRBJ1-2, with 9 bases fitting TRBD1. The CDR3 spans 15 residues. The junction had 8 bases not matched to a gene; V was cut back by 5 bases and J by 4 bases. The CDR3 DNA reads as TGTGCCAGCAGTACCTCGGACAGGGGATTCTATGGCTACACCTTC. It codes for CASSTSDRGFYGYTF.

Ten or more counts support this clonotype. This chain uses TRBV12-3 or TRBV12-4 with TRBJ2-7, with D possibly being TRBD1 (5 bases). Trimming cost V 5 bases and J 0 bases, with 8 bases left between them. The CDR3 runs 13 residues. The CDR3 loop is CASSIGVSYEQYF. The CDR3 bases are TGTGCCAGCAGTATAGGGGTCTCCTACGAGCAGTACTTC.

A few counts support this clonotype. The chain joins TRBV5-1 to TRBJ2-6; 8 bases agree with TRBD1. Germline V gene lookup returns CDR1 SGHRS and CDR2 YFSETQ. This CDR3 has 16 residues. The trim removed 4 bases at V and 2 bases at J, leaving 5 bases unmatched. The CDR3 protein is CASSIGQGAGANVLTF. Written as DNA, the CDR3 is TGCGCCAGCAGCATAGGACAGGGAGCTGGGGCCAACGTCCTGACTTTC.

This clonotype was detected ten times or more. The rearrangement links TRBV18 to TRBJ2-7, with TRBD2 matching over 10 bases. V was pared by 3 bases and J by 5 bases, with 4 bases of the junction left unmatched. This CDR3 has 14 residues. The germline gives CDR1 KGHSH, CDR2 LQKENI. The CDR3 DNA reads as TGTGCCAGCTCACCGGGACTAGCGACGAACGAGCAGTACTTC. This translates into CASSPGLATNEQYF.

This clonotype was observed at least ten times. The chain is built from TRBV3-1 and TRBJ2-3; 7 bases map to TRBD2. Germline V lookup: CDR1 LGHDT, CDR2 YNNKEL (reference sequence). The CDR3 is made up of 15 amino acids. The V and J ends lost 1 base and 1 base, in that order; junction bases with no gene match: 2. In DNA, the CDR3 is TGTGCCAGCAGCCAAGCCCGGGGGGGCACAGATACGCAGTATTTT. Amino acids: CASSQARGGTDTQYF.

This chain uses TRBV5-4 with TRBJ2-2; a weak D match, TRBD1 (6 bases). Trimming cost V 4 bases and J 0 bases, with 10 bases left between them. CDR1 and CDR2 (germline): SGHNT, YYREEE (reference sequence). The CDR3 is 15 amino acids. This CDR3 is CASSPGTTNTGELFF. CDR3 nucleotide sequence: TGTGCCAGCAGCCCCGGGACAACGAACACCGGGGAGCTGTTTTTT.

This clonotype was seen more than once but under ten times. This may arise from a read error, as a much more abundant clone is one base away. The rearrangement joins TRBV28 to TRBJ1-2, with no clear D. Trimming removed 6 bases from V and 7 bases from J, with 15 bases in between. CDR1 is MDHEN, CDR2 SYDVKM, per germline. There are 13 residues in the CDR3. In nucleotides, the CDR3 is TGTGCCAGCAGCCTCGACAAGGGAGGTGGCTACACCTTC. It specifies CASSLDKGGGYTF.

This clonotype was seen many times. The rearrangement links TRBV4-2 to TRBJ2-3; TRBD1 agrees at 7 bases. Germline V lookup: CDR1 LGHNA, CDR2 YNFKEQ. V dropped 1 base and J dropped 6; count of bases not matched to a gene: 4. The CDR3 runs to 14 residues. CDR3 sequence: CASSQVIGGDTQYF. In DNA, the CDR3 is TGTGCCAGCAGCCAAGTTATAGGGGGCGATACGCAGTATTTT.

This clonotype was counted ten times or more. The chain joins TRBV20-1 to TRBJ2-5, with D tentatively TRBD1 (5 bases). With 3 bases removed from V and 2 bases from J, the gap between germline ends came to 13 bases. Germline assignment: CDR1 DFQATT and CDR2 SNEGSKA (reference sequence). The CDR3 extends over 14 amino acids. As DNA, the CDR3 is TGCAGTGCTAGGAGTAGCAGGGAACAAGAGACCCAGTACTTC. Translated: CSARSSREQETQYF.

CDR3 sequence: CAISERSSGDSPLHF. The CDR3 nucleotides read TGTGCCATCAGTGAGCGTTCCTCCGGGGATTCACCCCTCCACTTT. V and J are TRBV10-3 and TRBJ1-6, with unresolved D. Germline CDR1 and CDR2: ENHRY and SYGVKD. The CDR3 is made up of 15 amino acids. The V gene lost 2 bases and the J gene lost 8 bases, with 13 bases spanning the gap.

This clonotype has ten or more counts. The chain joins TRBV6-1 to TRBJ2-7; D possibly matches TRBD1 or TRBD2 (6 bases each). Per germline, CDR1 MNHNS and CDR2 SASEGT. Trimming pared 6 bases from V and 2 bases from J, leaving 14 bases between. CDR3 length: 14 amino acids. CDR3: CASSRPGGPYEQYF. The CDR3 DNA reads as TGTGCCAGCAGCCGTCCTGGGGGGCCCTACGAGCAGTACTTC.

This clonotype has a count of ten or more. This sequence joins TRBV3-1 and TRBJ2-2; 8 bases are a match to TRBD1. This CDR3 is built from 16 residues. The trim removed 4 bases at V and 4 bases at J, leaving 8 bases unmatched. Germline V gives CDR1 LGHDT, CDR2 YNNKEL (reference sequence). In DNA, the CDR3 is TGTGCCAGCAGCCTTCTCGGGACAGGAGTCACCGGGGAGCTGTTTTTT. It yields the protein CASSLLGTGVTGELFF.

This clonotype was recorded a few times. This sequence joins TRBV3-1 and TRBJ1-2; D may be TRBD1 (6 bases). This CDR3 spans 14 amino acids. Trimming removed 3 bases from V and 2 bases from J, with 10 bases in between. Germline CDR1 is LGHDT and CDR2 is YNNKEL (reference sequence). DNA of the CDR3: TGTGCCAGCAGCCAGGGGGGCACCAACTATGGCTACACCTTC. Translating gives CASSQGGTNYGYTF.

The chain is built from TRBV5-6 and TRBJ2-1, with 9 nucleotides matching TRBD2. The CDR3 consists of 13 residues. Germline V lookup: CDR1 SGHDT, CDR2 YYEEEE. V lost 1 base and J lost 14; bases outside the gene matches: 7. Here the CDR3 reads CASSLSTSGYKFF. CDR3 nucleotide sequence: TGTGCCAGCAGCTTGTCGACTAGCGGTTATAAGTTCTTC.

This clonotype occurred many times. The V call is TRBV20-1, the J call TRBJ1-2, with TRBD1 as a possible D gene (5 bases). This CDR3 is built from 13 residues. V gave up 3 bases and J gave up 8 bases, with 16 bases separating them. Germline-derived CDR1 and CDR2 are DFQATT and SNEGSKA (reference sequence). DNA for the CDR3: TGCAGTGCTAGCGAGAGGGGTTATGAAGGCTACACCTTC. Protein: CSASERGYEGYTF.